Below are 11 T cell receptor beta chains sequenced from a single sample in a study of cytotoxic CD8 clonotypes in ibrutinib-treated CLL. The table came from immunoSEQ multiplex PCR; TCRdb's copy has only in-frame clones and leaves some out. The profile shows under 40,000 clones, nearly 50% of them singletons. The material was PBMCs, obtained before ibrutinib treatment. The source is a human donor with chronic lymphocytic leukemia.

Only a few counts were recorded for this clone. The V call is TRBV5-1, the J call TRBJ1-2; D is perhaps TRBD1 (5 bases). Trimming pared 1 base from V and 6 bases from J, leaving 16 bases between. Germline V lookup: CDR1 SGHRS, CDR2 YFSETQ. CDR3 length: 15 residues. CDR3 region: CASSLRREGINGYTF. The CDR3 DNA is TGCGCCAGCAGCTTGAGGAGGGAGGGGATCAATGGCTACACCTTC.

This chain links TRBV27 with TRBJ2-2; possible D gene TRBD2, 5 bases. This CDR3 spans 14 amino acids. Germline CDR1 MNHEY, CDR2 SMNVEV (reference sequence). The V end was cut by 3 bases, the J end by 3 bases, with 8 bases between. The CDR3 DNA follows: TGTGCCAGCAGTTTCCGGGGAGACACCGGGGAGCTGTTTTTT. Translation: CASSFRGDTGELFF.

This clone was found a few times. This chain uses TRBV5-6 with TRBJ2-7; 8 nucleotides line up with TRBD1. CDR3 size: 15 residues. V dropped 7 bases and J dropped 2; count of bases not matched to a gene: 11. Per the germline V gene, CDR1 is SGHDT and CDR2 is YYEEEE. This CDR3 is CASGSFVTGAYEQYF. The DNA for the CDR3 is TGTGCCAGCGGATCCTTCGTGACAGGGGCCTACGAGCAGTACTTC. The whole variable domain, filled in from reference TRBV5-6 and TRBJ2-7, reads DAGVTQSPTHLIKTRGQQVTLRCSPKSGHDTVSWYQQALGQGPQFIFQYYEEEERQRGNFPDRFSGHQFPNYSSELNVNALLLGDSALYLCASGSFVTGAYEQYFGPGTRLTVT.

This rearrangement joins TRBV9 to TRBJ2-3, with TRBD2 matching 9 bases. Germline lookup yields CDR1 SGDLS and CDR2 YYNGEE. V dropped 3 bases and J dropped 7; count of bases not matched to a gene: 6. The CDR3 runs 14 residues. The CDR3 loop reads CASSGSGGIYTQYF. The CDR3 coding sequence is TGTGCCAGCAGCGGTAGCGGGGGTATTTATACGCAGTATTTT.

This chain links TRBV18 with TRBJ1-2, with a tentative D call TRBD1 (5 bases). The CDR3 length is 11 residues. Trimming removed 10 bases from V and 8 bases from J, with 14 bases in between. Germline V lookup: CDR1 KGHSH, CDR2 LQKENI. The chain's CDR3 is CATSGADGYTF. In DNA form, the CDR3 reads TGTGCCACCTCCGGGGCGGACGGCTACACCTTC.

This chain connects TRBV19 to TRBJ1-2; 7 bases match TRBD1. V dropped 5 bases and J dropped 8; count of bases not matched to a gene: 11. Germline loops: CDR1 LNHDA, CDR2 SQIVND (reference sequence). This CDR3 is 14 amino acids long. CDR3 amino acids: CASSQGTATFGYTF. The CDR3 region has the DNA TGTGCCAGTAGTCAAGGGACAGCCACCTTCGGCTACACCTTC.

V and J are TRBV9 and TRBJ2-5, with D perhaps matching TRBD1 (6 bases). This CDR3 spans 15 amino acids. Germline CDR1 and CDR2: SGDLS and YYNGEE. With 3 bases removed from V and 4 bases from J, the gap between germline ends came to 16 bases. Here the CDR3 reads CASSARTGLAETQYF. The CDR3 nucleotides are TGTGCCAGCAGCGCTCGTACAGGGCTTGCAGAGACCCAGTACTTC.

This clone came up a few times. V is TRBV9 and J is TRBJ1-4; TRBD1 matches 8 bases. Per germline, CDR1 SGDLS and CDR2 YYNGEE. This CDR3 contains 15 residues. V shed 0 bases, J shed 8 bases, and the junction held 6 bases outside the gene matches. The CDR3 region has the DNA TGTGCCAGCAGCGTAGTTTCAGGGGGCGCCGAAAAACTGTTTTTT. Translating gives CASSVVSGGAEKLFF.

The rearrangement uses TRBV5-1 and TRBJ2-5; D gene unclear. The CDR3 totals 14 residues. Trimming shortened V by 1 base and J by 5 bases, and 12 bases separated the two germline ends. Germline loops: CDR1 SGHRS, CDR2 YFSETQ. CDR3 region: CASSLYRASETQYF. CDR3 coding DNA: TGCGCCAGCAGCTTGTACAGAGCCTCGGAGACCCAGTACTTC.

This clone was seen a few times. The chain is built from TRBV6-5 and TRBJ1-1; D is ambiguous. V lost 0 bases and J 3 bases, leaving 8 bases between the germline ends. Per germline, CDR1 MNHEY and CDR2 SVGAGI. This CDR3 spans 14 amino acids. This CDR3 is CASSYSPRDTEAFF. The CDR3 DNA is TGTGCCAGCAGTTACTCGCCGAGGGACACTGAAGCTTTCTTT.

In its sample, this clone was seen a few times. The genes are TRBV5-5 and TRBJ1-6, with D maybe TRBD1 (5 bases). CDR1 SGHKS and CDR2 YYEKEE come from the germline V gene (reference sequence). The CDR3 covers 15 residues. The V end was cut by 3 bases, the J end by 10 bases, with 17 bases between. The CDR3 sequence: CASSSGRWGNSPLHF. The DNA of the CDR3 is TGTGCCAGCAGCTCCGGACGGTGGGGCAACTCACCCCTCCACTTT.